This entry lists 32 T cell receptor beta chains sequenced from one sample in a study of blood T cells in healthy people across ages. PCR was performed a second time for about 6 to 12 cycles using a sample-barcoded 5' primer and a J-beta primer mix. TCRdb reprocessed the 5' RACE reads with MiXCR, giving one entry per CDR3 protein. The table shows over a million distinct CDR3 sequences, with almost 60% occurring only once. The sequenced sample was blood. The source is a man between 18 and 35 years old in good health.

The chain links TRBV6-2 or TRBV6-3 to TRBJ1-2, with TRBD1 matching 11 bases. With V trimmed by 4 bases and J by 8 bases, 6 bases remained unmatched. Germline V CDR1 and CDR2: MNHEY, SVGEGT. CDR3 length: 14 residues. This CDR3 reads CASSSGQGALGYTF. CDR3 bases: TGTGCCAGCAGTTCAGGACAGGGGGCCTTGGGCTACACCTTC.

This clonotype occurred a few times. DNA for the CDR3: TGTGCCAGCAGTGATTCGGGGGGGAGCACAGATACGCAGTATTTT. It is translated as CASSDSGGSTDTQYF. The chain has TRBV25-1 and TRBJ2-3, with TRBD2 matching 8 bases. This CDR3 spans 15 amino acids. The junction had 2 bases not matched to a gene; V was cut back by 3 bases and J by 0 bases. Germline CDR1 and CDR2: MGHDK and SYGVNS.

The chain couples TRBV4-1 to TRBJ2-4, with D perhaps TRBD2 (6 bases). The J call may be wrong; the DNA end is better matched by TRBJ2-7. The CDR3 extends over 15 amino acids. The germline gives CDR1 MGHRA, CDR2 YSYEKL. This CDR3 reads CASSQEEGSGYEQYF. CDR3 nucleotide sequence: TGCGCCAGCAGCCAAGAGGAGGGATCGGGCTACGAGCAGTACTTC.

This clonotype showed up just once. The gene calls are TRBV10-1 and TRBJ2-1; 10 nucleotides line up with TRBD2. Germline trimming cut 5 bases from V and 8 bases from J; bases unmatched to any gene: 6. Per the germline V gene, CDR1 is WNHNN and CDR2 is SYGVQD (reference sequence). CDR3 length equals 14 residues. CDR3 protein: CASSTSGDRHEQFF. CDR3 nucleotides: TGCGCCAGCAGTACTAGCGGGGATCGCCATGAGCAGTTCTTC.

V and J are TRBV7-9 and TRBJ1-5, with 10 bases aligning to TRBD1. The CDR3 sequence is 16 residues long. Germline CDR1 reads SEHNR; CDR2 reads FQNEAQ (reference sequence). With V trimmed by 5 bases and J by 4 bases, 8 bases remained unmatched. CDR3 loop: CASSLGLDRGNQPQHF. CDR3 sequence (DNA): TGTGCCAGCAGCCTCGGATTGGACAGGGGGAATCAGCCCCAGCATTTT. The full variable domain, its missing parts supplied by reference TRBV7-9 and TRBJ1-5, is DTGVSQNPRHKITKRGQNVTFRCDPISEHNRLYWYRQTLGQGPEFLTYFQNEAQLEKSRLLSDRFSAERPKGSFSTLEIQRTEQGDSAMYLCASSLGLDRGNQPQHFGDGTRLSIL.

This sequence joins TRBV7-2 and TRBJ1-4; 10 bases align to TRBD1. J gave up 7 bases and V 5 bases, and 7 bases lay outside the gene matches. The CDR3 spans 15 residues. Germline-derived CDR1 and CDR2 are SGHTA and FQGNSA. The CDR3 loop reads CASSLDRGLVEKLFF. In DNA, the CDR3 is TGTGCCAGCAGCCTCGACAGGGGGCTGGTTGAAAAACTGTTTTTT.

The CDR3 DNA reads TGTGCCACCAGTGCAGGGTATGGCTTGGAGCAGTACTTC. It is translated as CATSAGYGLEQYF. This chain links TRBV24-1 with TRBJ2-5, with a possible D match to TRBD1 (5 bases). The V end was cut by 5 bases, the J end by 11 bases, with 17 bases between. The CDR3 loop spans 13 amino acids. Germline V gene sequence: CDR1 KGHDR, CDR2 SFDVKD.

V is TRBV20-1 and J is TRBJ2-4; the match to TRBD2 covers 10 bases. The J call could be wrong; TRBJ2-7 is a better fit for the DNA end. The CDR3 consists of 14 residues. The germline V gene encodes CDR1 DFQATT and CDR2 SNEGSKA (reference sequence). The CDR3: CSAEASGGTYEQYF. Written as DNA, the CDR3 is TGCAGTGCTGAGGCTAGCGGGGGTACCTACGAGCAGTACTTC.

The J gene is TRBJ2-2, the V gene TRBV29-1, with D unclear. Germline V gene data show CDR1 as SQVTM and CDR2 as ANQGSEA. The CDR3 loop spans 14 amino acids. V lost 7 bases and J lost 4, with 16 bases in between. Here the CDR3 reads CSASPDRFTGELFF. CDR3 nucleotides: TGCAGCGCCTCTCCGGACCGATTCACCGGGGAGCTGTTTTTT.

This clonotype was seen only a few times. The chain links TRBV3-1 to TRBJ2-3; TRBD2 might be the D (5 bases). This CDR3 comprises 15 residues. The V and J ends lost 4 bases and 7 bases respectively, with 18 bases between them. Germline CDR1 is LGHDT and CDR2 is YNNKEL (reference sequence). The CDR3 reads CASSPPLSGPNTQYF. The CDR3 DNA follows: TGTGCCAGCAGCCCACCCCTGAGCGGCCCGAATACGCAGTATTTT.

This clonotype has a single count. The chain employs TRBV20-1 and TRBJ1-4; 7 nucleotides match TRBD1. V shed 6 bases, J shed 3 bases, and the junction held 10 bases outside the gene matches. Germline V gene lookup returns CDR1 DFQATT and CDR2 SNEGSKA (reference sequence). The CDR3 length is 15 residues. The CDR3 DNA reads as TGCAGTGCCTACCCCAGGGGGAGGCCTAATGAAAAACTGTTTTTT. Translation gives CSAYPRGRPNEKLFF.

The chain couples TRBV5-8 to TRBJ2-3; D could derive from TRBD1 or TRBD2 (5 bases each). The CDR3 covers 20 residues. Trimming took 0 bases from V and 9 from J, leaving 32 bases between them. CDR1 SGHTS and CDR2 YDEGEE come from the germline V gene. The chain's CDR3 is CASSLGFRLRDLIAQSTQYF. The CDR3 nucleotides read TGTGCCAGCAGCTTGGGGTTCCGCCTCCGGGACCTCATTGCACAATCGACGCAGTATTTT.

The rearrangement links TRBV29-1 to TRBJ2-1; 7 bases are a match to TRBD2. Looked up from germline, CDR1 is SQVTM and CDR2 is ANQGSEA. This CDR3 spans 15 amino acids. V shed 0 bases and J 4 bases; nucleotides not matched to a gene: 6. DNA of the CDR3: TGCAGCGTTGAAGATCTTGATAGCGGGTACAATGAGCAGTTCTTC. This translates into CSVEDLDSGYNEQFF.

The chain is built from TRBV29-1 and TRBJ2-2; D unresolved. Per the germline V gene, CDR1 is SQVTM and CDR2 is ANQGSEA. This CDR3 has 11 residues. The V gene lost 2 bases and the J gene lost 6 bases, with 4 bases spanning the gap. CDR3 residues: CSVERAGELFF. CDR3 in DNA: TGCAGCGTTGAAAGAGCCGGGGAGCTGTTTTTT.

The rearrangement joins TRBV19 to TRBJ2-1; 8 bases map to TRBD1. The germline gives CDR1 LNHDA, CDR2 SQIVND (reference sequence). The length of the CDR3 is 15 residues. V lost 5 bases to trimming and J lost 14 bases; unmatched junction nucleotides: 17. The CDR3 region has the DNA TGTGCCAGTAGTCGCCAGCAGGACAGGGAAAACTCGAAGTTCTTC. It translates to CASSRQQDRENSKFF.

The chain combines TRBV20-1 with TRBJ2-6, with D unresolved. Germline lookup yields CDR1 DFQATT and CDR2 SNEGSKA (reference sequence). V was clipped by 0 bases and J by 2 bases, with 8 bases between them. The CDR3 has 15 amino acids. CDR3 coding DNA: TGCAGTGCTAGAGATTTAACCCCTGGGGCCAACGTCCTGACTTTC. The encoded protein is CSARDLTPGANVLTF.

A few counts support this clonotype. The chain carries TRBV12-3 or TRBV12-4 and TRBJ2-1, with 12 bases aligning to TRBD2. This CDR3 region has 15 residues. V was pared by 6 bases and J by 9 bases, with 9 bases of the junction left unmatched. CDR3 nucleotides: TGTGCCAGCAGCACGACTAGCGGGAGAGGAAGTGAGCAGTTCTTC. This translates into CASSTTSGRGSEQFF.

CDR3 in DNA: TGCAGCGTCCACAGGGTCCAAGAGACCCAGTACTTC. Protein sequence: CSVHRVQETQYF. The chain combines TRBV29-1 with TRBJ2-5; weak D call: TRBD1 (6 bases). The V end lost 6 bases, the J end lost 1 base, and 9 bases lay between the germline ends. The CDR3 sequence is 12 residues long. Germline lookup yields CDR1 SQVTM and CDR2 ANQGSEA.

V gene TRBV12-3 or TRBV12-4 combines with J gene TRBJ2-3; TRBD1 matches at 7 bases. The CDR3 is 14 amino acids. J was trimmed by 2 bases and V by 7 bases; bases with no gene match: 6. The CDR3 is CASTHRGFTDTQYF. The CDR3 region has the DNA TGTGCCAGCACCCACAGGGGTTTCACAGATACGCAGTATTTT.

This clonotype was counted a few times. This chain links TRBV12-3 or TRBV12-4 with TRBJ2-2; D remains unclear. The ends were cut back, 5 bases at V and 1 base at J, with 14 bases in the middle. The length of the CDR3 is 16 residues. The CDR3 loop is CASSPLEGQNTGELFF. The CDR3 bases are TGTGCCAGCAGTCCCTTGGAAGGTCAGAACACCGGGGAGCTGTTTTTT.

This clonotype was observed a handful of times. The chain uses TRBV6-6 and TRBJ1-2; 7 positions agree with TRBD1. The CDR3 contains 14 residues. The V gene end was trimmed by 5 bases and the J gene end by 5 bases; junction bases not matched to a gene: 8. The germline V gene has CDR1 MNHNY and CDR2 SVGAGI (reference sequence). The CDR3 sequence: CASSPGGAEYGYTF. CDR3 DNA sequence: TGTGCCAGCAGTCCAGGGGGAGCTGAGTATGGCTACACCTTC.

This CDR3 is CASSQSGTGVYEQYF. The DNA of the CDR3 is TGCGCCAGCAGCCAGTCCGGGACAGGGGTTTACGAGCAGTACTTC. The chain uses TRBV4-1 and TRBJ2-7; 10 nucleotides agree with TRBD1. V dropped 3 bases and J dropped 4; count of bases not matched to a gene: 6. Germline V CDR1 and CDR2: MGHRA, YSYEKL. The CDR3 loop spans 15 amino acids.

As DNA, the CDR3 is TGCGCCAGCAGCCAAAAGGGACGGATACAAGAGACCCAGTACTTC. Translated: CASSQKGRIQETQYF. The genes are TRBV4-3 and TRBJ2-5; D is possibly TRBD1 or TRBD2 (5 bases each). Trimming shortened V by 2 bases and J by 2 bases, and 12 bases separated the two germline ends. This CDR3 has 15 amino acids. Germline V gene sequence: CDR1 LGHNA, CDR2 YSLEER.

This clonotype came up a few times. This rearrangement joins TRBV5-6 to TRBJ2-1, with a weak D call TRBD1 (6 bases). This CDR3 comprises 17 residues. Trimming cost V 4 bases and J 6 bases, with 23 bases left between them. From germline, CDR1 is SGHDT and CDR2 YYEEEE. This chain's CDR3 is CASSLKPQGYSSNEQFF. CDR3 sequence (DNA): TGTGCCAGCAGCCTAAAACCACAGGGCTATTCTTCCAATGAGCAGTTCTTC.

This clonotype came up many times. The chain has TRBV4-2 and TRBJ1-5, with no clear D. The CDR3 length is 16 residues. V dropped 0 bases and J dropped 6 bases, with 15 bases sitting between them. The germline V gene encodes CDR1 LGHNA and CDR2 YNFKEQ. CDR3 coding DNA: TGTGCCAGCAGCCAAGATTTAATTGAAACCACTCAGCCCCAGCATTTT. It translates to CASSQDLIETTQPQHF.

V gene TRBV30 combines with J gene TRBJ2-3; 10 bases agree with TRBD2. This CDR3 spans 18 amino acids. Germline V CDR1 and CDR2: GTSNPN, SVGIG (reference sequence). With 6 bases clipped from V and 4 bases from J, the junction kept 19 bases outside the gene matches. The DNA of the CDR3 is TGTGCCTGCGGACAGGGAACGAAGCGGGAGGGCCGCTCAGATACGCAGTATTTT. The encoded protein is CACGQGTKREGRSDTQYF. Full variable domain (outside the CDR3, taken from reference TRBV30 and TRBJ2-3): SQTIHQWPATLVQPVGSPLSLECTVEGTSNPNLYWYRQAAGRGLQLLFYSVGIGQISSEVPQNLSASRPQDRQFILSSKKLLLSDSGFYLCACGQGTKREGRSDTQYFGPGTRLTVL.

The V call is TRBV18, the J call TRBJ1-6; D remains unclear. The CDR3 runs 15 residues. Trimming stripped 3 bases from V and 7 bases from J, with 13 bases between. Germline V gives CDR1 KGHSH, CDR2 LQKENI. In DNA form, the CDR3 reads TGTGCCAGCTCACCGGGCCCGTATTACAATTCACCCCTCCACTTT. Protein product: CASSPGPYYNSPLHF.

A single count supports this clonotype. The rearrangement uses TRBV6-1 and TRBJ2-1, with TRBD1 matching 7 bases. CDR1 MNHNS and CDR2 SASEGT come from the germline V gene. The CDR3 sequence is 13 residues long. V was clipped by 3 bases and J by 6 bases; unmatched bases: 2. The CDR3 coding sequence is TGTGCCAGCAGTGACTGGGACAGCAATGAGCAGTTCTTC. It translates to CASSDWDSNEQFF.

CDR3 sequence reads: CASSPGAIGEDTQYF. The CDR3 DNA reads as TGTGCCAGCAGCCCAGGGGCTATCGGGGAAGATACGCAGTATTTT. The gene calls are TRBV7-2 and TRBJ2-3; perhaps TRBD1 as D (6 bases). The CDR3 sequence is 15 residues long. V was cut by 5 bases and J by 5 bases, with 17 bases left in between. The germline V gene encodes CDR1 SGHTA and CDR2 FQGNSA.

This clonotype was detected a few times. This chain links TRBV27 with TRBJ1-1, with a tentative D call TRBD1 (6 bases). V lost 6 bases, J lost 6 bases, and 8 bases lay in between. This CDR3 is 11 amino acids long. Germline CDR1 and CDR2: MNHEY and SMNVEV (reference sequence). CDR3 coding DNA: TGTGCCAGCAGGGACAGCGCTGAAGCTTTCTTT. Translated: CASRDSAEAFF.

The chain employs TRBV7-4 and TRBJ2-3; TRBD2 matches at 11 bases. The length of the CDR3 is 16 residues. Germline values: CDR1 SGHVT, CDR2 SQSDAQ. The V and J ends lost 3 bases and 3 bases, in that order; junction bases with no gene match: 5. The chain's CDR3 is CASSFWGLAVTDTQYF. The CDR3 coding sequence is TGTGCCAGCAGCTTTTGGGGACTAGCGGTGACAGATACGCAGTATTTT.

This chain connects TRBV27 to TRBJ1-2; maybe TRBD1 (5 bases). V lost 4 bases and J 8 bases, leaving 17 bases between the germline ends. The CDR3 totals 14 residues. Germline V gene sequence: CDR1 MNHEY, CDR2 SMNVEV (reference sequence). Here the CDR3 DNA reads TGTGCCAGCAGTTCTAGGGGAACAGGTAGCGGCTACACCTTC. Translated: CASSSRGTGSGYTF.